The clone carrying this T cell receptor beta chain has a count of ten or more. Its antigen is currently unknown. Time point described: patch test 1, 2 weeks after DPC sensitization. Noted treatment: therapeutic diphenylcyclopropenone sensitization with weekly scalp DPC. This entry belongs to a study of human T cells and chemical hapten exposure. The overall study: Each week of the roughly 26-week study, patients had diphenylcyclopropenone applied to the scalp.

As handled by the study authors: Counts of TCRs in each sample centred on a median of roughly 89,000 and extended from roughly 23,000 to 700,000. Each CDR3 protein gets one entry after TCRdb re-called the RACE reads with MiXCR. TCRdb's processing, not the authors', yielded these V and J calls. The table has some 87,000 distinct CDR3 sequences, about 9.4% seen once. Study-level findings and limits: Alopecia in all donors means immunity may differ from healthy individuals.

The source was whole blood, collected in connection with sensitization to the hapten diphenylcyclopropenone (DPC). This TCR derives from a woman aged 45 to 65 with alopecia areata. Some clones in this sample may be carry-over from other donors' samples.

The CDR3 loop reads CASSAGSGTEAFF. In DNA, the CDR3 is TGTGCCAGCAGTGCTGGGAGTGGCACTGAAGCTTTCTTT. V and J are TRBV6-4 and TRBJ1-1; no firm D call. Germline CDR1 and CDR2: MRHNA and SNTAGT. V lost 4 bases and J lost 4, with 10 bases in between. The CDR3 is 13 residues long.